The entry below describes one T cell receptor beta chain. Authors' data handling: Cell counts per sample came from amplifying reference gene primers. Generated by immunoSEQ multiplex PCR, the TCRdb table keeps only in-frame clones and is missing some. That table gives V, J and clone size, and the DNA gave D and trimming. The sample lists 150,000 to 200,000 clones, around 89% occurring once. Membership in each cohort depended on participant-reported clinical history. Two consecutive negative NP/OP PCR tests, clearance, or resolved symptoms defined Cohort 3 recovery. Germline lookup yields CDR1 LNHDA and CDR2 SQIVND (reference sequence). The CDR3 has 18 amino acids. The germline V and J ends were trimmed by 4 bases and 4 bases, with 23 bases remaining between them. These data are taken from a study of blood T cell repertoires in COVID-19. Overall study: The United States, Italy and Spain were the sources of the acute and convalescent COVID-19 samples.

The genes are TRBV19 and TRBJ2-1; tentatively, D is TRBD2 (7 bases). The receptor was isolated from a woman between 50 and 59 years old who had recovered from COVID-19. Sequencing input: PBMCs or T cells enriched from blood (not recorded which). CDR3 in amino acids: CASSTTRGAGAFYNEQFF. The CDR3 region has the DNA TGTGCCAGTAGTACTACCCGGGGGGCGGGGGCTTTTTACAATGAGCAGTTCTTC.